This TCR beta chain was sequenced for a study of T cell repertoires in cytomegalovirus infection (dated by TCRdb to between 2019 and 2020). For context, the study as a whole: Alongside well-studied HLA-B-restricted epitopes, the peptide stimulations were aimed at recently identified HLA-C-restricted CMV epitopes, whose presentation resists viral immunomodulation. Because public TCR beta signatures pointed to carriage of CMV infection together with the matching HLA type, the HLA type of each donor mattered for the analysis.

Read against the paper, the sample's treatment or condition label means: in vitro stimulation with specific CMV peptide epitopes to enrich CMV-specific T cells. Counted from cysteine to phenylalanine, this CDR3 has 18 amino acids. The CDR3 DNA has 54 bases and is translated from base 1. For CDR1 and CDR2, the germline V gene lists SGHVS and FQNEAQ. The V end loses 2 bases and the J end loses 3 bases, and a stretch of 22 bases separates them. This clonotype was observed many times. There is no known antigen for this receptor. No qualities accompany the bases; no much larger clone lies one base away. Instrument used: Illumina HiSeq 1500. The public reads were quality trimmed at Q25 with fastp and then assembled into clones with MiXCR by TCRdb, keeping productive beta chains. Rows are unified per CDR3 protein, each entry keeping the most common DNA and genes. The sample table records around 800,000 distinct CDR3 sequences; around a third of these occur just once. The ten largest make up approximately 13% of the sample.

Paper-wide results and their limitations: The ex vivo response was dominated by HLA-C-restricted CMV-specific TCR beta clonotypes, which also provided the single most frequent clonotype in two of eight donors. Carriers of CMV infection plus the relevant HLA type were discriminated by the cumulative frequency of public TCR beta family members in the study cohort and in an independent approximately 350-donor cohort.

The chain links TRBV7-8 with TRBJ1-2; TRBD1 could be the D gene, as 6 bases match. The TCR was taken from a human donor in good health (CMV status not recorded). Some clones in this sample may be carry-over from other donors' samples. The sample consisted of cultured CD8+ T cells from PBMCs, taken from culture after CMV antigen stimulation. In nucleotides, the sequence is TGTGCCAGCAGCTTACCTGAATCAGAAAAAACAGGGCACTATGGCTACACCTTC. Its protein is CASSLPESEKTGHYGYTF.